One sample yielded the 27 T cell receptor beta chains listed below, sequenced in a study of T cells in Graves' hyperthyroidism and ophthalmopathy. Amplification of TCR beta CDR3 regions was performed using RNA transcripts as template. The HTBI primer set drove a first-round RT-PCR of the TCR CDR3. TCRdb processed the multiplex PCR reads anew with MiXCR; each CDR3 protein has one entry. The data show under 300,000 distinct CDR3 sequences, with less than 15% seen just once and roughly 14% held by the top ten. Sequencing was carried out using blood. The receptors stem from a woman in her thirties or forties with Graves' hyperthyroidism that later progressed to Graves' ophthalmopathy.

This rearrangement joins TRBV28 to TRBJ1-5; D is ambiguous. CDR3 length: 13 residues. Trimming removed 6 bases at V and 2 bases at J, with 8 bases between. Germline CDR1 and CDR2: MDHEN and SYDVKM. The CDR3 region has the DNA TGTGCCAGCAGGTCCGGGGGCAATCAGCCCCAGCATTTT. It specifies CASRSGGNQPQHF.

On this clonotype: A read error may explain this, as a much larger clone is one base away. V and J are TRBV20-1 and TRBJ2-5, with D maybe TRBD2 (5 bases). CDR1 DFQATT and CDR2 SNEGSKA come from the germline V gene (reference sequence). This CDR3 contains 11 residues. CDR3 in DNA: TGCAGTGCTAGTGTTGGGGAGACCCAGGACTTC. It encodes CSASVGETQDF.

The chain has TRBV19 and TRBJ1-6; 7 bases are a match to TRBD1. Trimming removed 1 base from V and 3 bases from J; junction bases left unmatched: 6. In germline, CDR1 is LNHDA, CDR2 SQIVND (reference sequence). The CDR3 is 17 residues long. CDR3 protein: CASSIGFRDSYNSPLHF. The CDR3 DNA reads as TGTGCCAGTAGTATAGGTTTCCGGGACAGCTATAATTCACCCCTCCACTTT. Full variable domain (remainder filled in from reference TRBV19 and TRBJ1-6): DGGITQSPKYLFRKEGQNVTLSCEQNLNHDAMYWYRQDPGQGLRLIYYSQIVNDFQKGDIAEGYSVSREKKESFPLTVTSAQKNPTAFYLCASSIGFRDSYNSPLHFGNGTRLTVT.

This clonotype was observed at least ten times. The chain joins TRBV12-3 or TRBV12-4 to TRBJ2-1; D gene ambiguous. The V and J ends lost 3 bases and 1 base respectively, with 13 bases between them. This CDR3 region has 16 residues. The CDR3 nucleotides are TGTGCCAGCAGTTTTGGCCCCCCTTGGTCCTACAATGAGCAGTTCTTC. It yields the protein CASSFGPPWSYNEQFF.

The chain recombines TRBV4-1 with TRBJ1-2, with D hard to call. Trimming took off 0 bases at V and 8 bases at J, with 16 bases between the two ends. Per the germline V gene, CDR1 is MGHRA and CDR2 is YSYEKL. CDR3 size: 15 residues. CDR3 DNA: TGCGCCAGCAGCCAAGATCACCGGAGAAGTGGAGGCTACACCTTC. Amino acids: CASSQDHRRSGGYTF.

The rearrangement joins TRBV19 to TRBJ1-2; 7 nucleotides agree with TRBD1. Germline V lookup: CDR1 LNHDA, CDR2 SQIVND (reference sequence). Trimming removed 3 bases from V and 7 bases from J; junction bases left unmatched: 5. This CDR3 has 13 residues. CDR3 nucleotides: TGTGCCAGTAGTATCGACAGGGCGGCTGGCTACACCTTC. Amino acid sequence: CASSIDRAAGYTF.

This clonotype was seen many times. V is TRBV9 and J is TRBJ1-1; D might be TRBD1 (5 bases). The CDR3 contains 13 residues. Trimming took 2 bases from V and 7 from J, leaving 12 bases between them. From germline, CDR1 is SGDLS and CDR2 YYNGEE. This CDR3 is CASSVGTQGEAFF. The CDR3 bases are TGTGCCAGCAGCGTGGGGACGCAAGGTGAAGCTTTCTTT.

About this clonotype: This clone may be a read error of a much larger clone one base away. The CDR3 region is CASSLDTPYEQFF. DNA of the CDR3: TGCGCCAGCAGCTTGGACACTCCCTACGAGCAGTTCTTC. The chain joins TRBV5-1 to TRBJ2-7; D remains unclear. The tail of the sequence fits TRBJ2-1 better, so the J call may be wrong. The CDR3 has 13 residues. The germline CDR1 and CDR2 sequences are SGHRS and YFSETQ.

This clonotype was seen only a few times. The chain couples TRBV9 to TRBJ2-2, with 7 nucleotides matching TRBD2. V dropped 4 bases and J dropped 6; count of bases not matched to a gene: 6. The CDR3 runs 14 residues. The germline gives CDR1 SGDLS, CDR2 YYNGEE. The CDR3 protein is CASSRIGLAGELFF. DNA of the CDR3: TGTGCCAGCAGCCGGATAGGACTAGCCGGGGAGCTGTTTTTT.

With respect to this clonotype: A read error may produce the germline difference seen at one junction end. The chain employs TRBV19 and TRBJ2-1, with 8 bases identical to TRBD1. CDR3 length equals 17 residues. Per germline, CDR1 LNHDA and CDR2 SQIVND (reference sequence). Here the CDR3 reads CVSSRGRTGGLYNEQFF. Written as DNA, the CDR3 is TGTGTCAGTAGTAGGGGAAGAACAGGGGGTCTTTACAATGAGCAGTTCTTC. The entire variable domain, with the rest obtained from reference TRBV19 and TRBJ2-1, is as follows: DGGITQSPKYLFRKEGQNVTLSCEQNLNHDAMYWYRQDPGQGLRLIYYSQIVNDFQKGDIAEGYSVSREKKESFPLTVTSAQKNPTAFYLCVSSRGRTGGLYNEQFFGPGTRLTVL.

A note on this clonotype: A much larger clone lies a single base off, so this may be a read error. The chain carries TRBV12-3 or TRBV12-4 and TRBJ2-7, with D unclear. The CDR3 is 15 amino acids. The CDR3 here is CASSRLISGPYKQYF. The CDR3 region has the DNA TGTGCCAGCAGTCGACTCATTTCAGGTCCCTACAAGCAGTACTTC.

The V gene is TRBV7-9, the J gene TRBJ1-4; 7 nucleotides align to TRBD1. The CDR3 consists of 15 residues. With 5 bases clipped from V and 8 bases from J, the junction kept 11 bases outside the gene matches. Germline-derived CDR1 and CDR2 are SEHNR and FQNEAQ (reference sequence). CDR3 coding DNA: TGTGCCAGCAGCCAAAGACAGGGCCGCGAGGAAAAACTGTTTTTT. This sequence encodes CASSQRQGREEKLFF.

This clonotype was found many times. The CDR3 sequence is CASSQYGGRTDTQYF. CDR3 bases: TGTGCCAGCAGCCAATATGGCGGGAGGACAGATACGCAGTATTTT. V and J are TRBV3-1 and TRBJ2-3; 8 nucleotides match TRBD2. CDR1 is LGHDT and CDR2 is YNNKEL in the germline V gene (reference sequence). V shed 2 bases, J shed 3 bases, and the junction held 4 bases outside the gene matches. The CDR3 is 15 amino acids.

This clonotype was observed a few times. J is TRBJ2-1 and V is TRBV25-1; 14 bases match TRBD2. J gave up 12 bases and V 6 bases, and 10 bases lay outside the gene matches. The CDR3 consists of 15 residues. Germline CDR1 and CDR2: MGHDK and SYGVNS. CDR3 sequence reads: CASSPPGLAGAWQFF. The CDR3, as DNA: TGTGCCAGCAGCCCTCCGGGACTAGCGGGAGCATGGCAGTTCTTC.

The table lists this clonotype with a few counts. V and J are TRBV7-9 and TRBJ2-1; the match to TRBD1 covers 8 bases. Trimming removed 6 bases from V and 1 base from J; junction bases left unmatched: 8. From germline, CDR1 is SEHNR and CDR2 FQNEAQ (reference sequence). This CDR3 contains 16 residues. The CDR3 protein is CASRTGATGSYNEQFF. For the CDR3, the DNA is TGTGCCAGCAGGACAGGGGCGACCGGGTCCTACAATGAGCAGTTCTTC.

Details on this clonotype: Possible read error: a much larger clone is one base away. The chain has TRBV5-6 and TRBJ2-7, with TRBD1 identical over 10 bases. CDR3 length: 15 amino acids. Germline V CDR1 and CDR2: SGHDT, YYEEEE. The chain's CDR3 is CPSSLGTGATYEQYF. The CDR3 nucleotides are TGTCCCAGCAGCTTGGGGACAGGGGCAACCTACGAGCAGTACTTC.

This clonotype was detected many times. The rearrangement links TRBV11-2 to TRBJ2-5, with D perhaps assigned TRBD1 or TRBD2 (6 bases each). The CDR3 length is 16 residues. The germline CDR1 and CDR2 sequences are SGHAT and FQNNGV. Trimming shortened V by 1 base and J by 5 bases, and 17 bases separated the two germline ends. The CDR3 protein is CASSLVLGGRWETQYF. In DNA form, the CDR3 reads TGTGCCAGCAGCTTAGTACTTGGGGGGCGCTGGGAGACCCAGTACTTC.

J is TRBJ2-7 and V is TRBV18; D remains unclear. Germline CDR1 and CDR2: KGHSH and LQKENI. CDR3 length equals 14 residues. With 3 bases removed from V and 2 bases from J, the gap between germline ends came to 11 bases. Here the CDR3 reads CASSPSRITYEQYF. The CDR3 bases are TGTGCCAGCTCACCGTCCCGAATCACCTACGAGCAGTACTTC.

This clonotype was counted ten times or more. The chain combines TRBV10-1 with TRBJ2-1; D gene uncertain. V was clipped by 0 bases and J by 0 bases, with 9 bases between them. This CDR3 spans 16 amino acids. CDR1 and CDR2 from the germline V gene are WNHNN and SYGVQD (reference sequence). This CDR3 reads CASSESSGSSYNEQFF. CDR3 bases: TGCGCCAGCAGTGAGTCCTCCGGAAGCTCCTACAATGAGCAGTTCTTC.

This clonotype was recorded at least ten times. V usage is TRBV6-1 and J usage is TRBJ2-7; D could derive from TRBD1 or TRBD2 (5 bases each). Trimming took off 5 bases at V and 7 bases at J, with 15 bases between the two ends. The CDR3 length is 13 residues. Germline values: CDR1 MNHNS, CDR2 SASEGT. CDR3 nucleotide sequence: TGTGCCAGCAGTCAGGGACCCACGGGTGAGCAGTACTTC. Its translation is CASSQGPTGEQYF.

This clonotype was recorded many times. V is TRBV6-1 and J is TRBJ1-6, with D unresolved. CDR1 and CDR2 (germline): MNHNS, SASEGT. The CDR3 consists of 13 residues. V was shortened by 5 bases and J by 8 bases, with 10 bases between the two germline ends. The DNA of the CDR3 is TGTGCCAGCAGTTACGTCCCCGATTCACCCCTCCACTTT. This gives the protein CASSYVPDSPLHF.

This clonotype occurred many times. The junction departs from germline at one end; a sequencing error may be responsible. The rearrangement joins TRBV7-8 to TRBJ2-5; 8 positions match TRBD1. This CDR3 spans 14 amino acids. CDR1 is SGHVS, CDR2 FQNEAQ, per germline. This CDR3 reads CASSLARDRGVSYF. In DNA form, the CDR3 reads TGTGCCAGCAGCCTAGCCCGCGACAGGGGAGTTTCGTACTTC.

Remarks on this clonotype: The junction shows a germline mismatch at one end, possibly a read error. The chain is built from TRBV24-1 and TRBJ1-1; D gene unclear. This CDR3 is built from 15 residues. Germline V CDR1 and CDR2: KGHDR, SFDVKD. CDR3: CASSYSSSGRTEAFF. Written as DNA, the CDR3 is TGTGCCAGCAGTTACTCGTCATCCGGGAGAACTGAAGCTTTCTTT.

This clonotype was picked up many times. V is TRBV12-3 or TRBV12-4 and J is TRBJ2-7; D ambiguous. V was shortened by 6 bases and J by 3 bases, with 12 bases between the two germline ends. The CDR3 loop spans 13 amino acids. CDR3 sequence reads: CASRETAVYEQYF. In DNA form, the CDR3 reads TGTGCCAGCAGGGAAACTGCCGTCTACGAGCAGTACTTC.

This clonotype was seen many times. The chain links TRBV18 to TRBJ2-1; a possible D gene is TRBD2 (6 bases). Trimming left V 2 bases short and J 11 bases short, with 7 bases between. Germline CDR1 reads KGHSH; CDR2 reads LQKENI. The CDR3 sequence is 11 residues long. The CDR3 nucleotides are TGTGCCAGCTCACCAGGGGGGAAGCAGTTCTTC. Translated, it gives CASSPGGKQFF.

The chain uses TRBV20-1 and TRBJ1-5; D gene ambiguous. This CDR3 is 14 amino acids long. With 4 bases removed from V and 0 bases from J, the gap between germline ends came to 10 bases. Germline lookup yields CDR1 DFQATT and CDR2 SNEGSKA (reference sequence). The CDR3 sequence is CSAKPGSSNQPQHF. The CDR3 DNA reads as TGCAGTGCTAAACCGGGTTCTAGCAATCAGCCCCAGCATTTT.

The J gene is TRBJ1-2, the V gene TRBV2, with D possibly matching TRBD1 (5 bases). V was clipped by 2 bases and J by 8 bases, with 18 bases between them. The CDR3 consists of 15 residues. From germline, CDR1 is SNHLY and CDR2 FYNNEI. CDR3 DNA: TGTGCCAGCAGTGAACTCAATGGGGCAATTTGGGGCTACACCTTC. Encoded protein: CASSELNGAIWGYTF.